The clone carrying this T cell receptor beta chain occurred many times. Its antigen is not identified. This sample is part of a study of naive and memory T cell subsets. Study observations and caveats: From naive to CM, EM and EMRA, diversity decreased and Gini increased. A few larger clonotypes appeared in naive repertoires, especially CD8, possibly memory cells re-expressing CD45RA. Over 90% of naive TCR sequences appeared only once after error correction, unlike memory subsets.

The germline gives CDR1 MNHNY, CDR2 SVGAGI (reference sequence). The V and J ends lost 7 bases and 9 bases respectively, with 18 bases between them. The CDR3 totals 13 residues. Four subsets defined by CD45RA and CD27 were sorted after CD3, CD4, CD8 and live/dead staining. Both TRBC1 and TRBC2 were covered by a beta constant-region primer of two equimolar oligonucleotides. Ligated cDNA was amplified by four rounds of PCR with nested alpha and beta constant-region primers and SP2. Ligation attached a single-stranded oligonucleotide with a 12-nucleotide UMI and the SP2 primer to the cDNA 3' end. From the UMI-ligation and nested PCR reads, TCRdb called clonotypes with MiXCR, one entry per CDR3 protein. The profile shows 140,000 to 150,000 distinct CDR3 sequences, under 25% of them singletons.

The chain joins TRBV6-6 to TRBJ2-5; D perhaps matches TRBD2 (6 bases). Material: naive CD4+ T cells from blood. The sequence derives from a human donor in good health. The chain's CDR3 is CASTQRESGAQYF. CDR3 DNA sequence: TGTGCCAGCACCCAACGGGAGTCCGGGGCCCAGTACTTC.